In this sample, the clone carrying this TCR beta chain turned up once. The antigen remains undetermined. This specimen comes from a study of Tregs in tolerant kidney transplant recipients. At the level of the study: Sorting of CD4+CD25+CD127- cells followed approximately 3-day belatacept mixed lymphocyte reactions, sometimes with roughly 5-day graft donor restimulation. Recipient cells were told from donor cells by antibody staining. Regarding the study as a whole: Biological reproducibility was not directly addressed, but technical replication error appeared minimal. Expanding Tregs on activated donor B cells appeared to best identify donor-specific TCRbeta clones.

Clones were read by immunoSEQ multiplex PCR, and TCRdb kept only the in-frame ones, dropping some. The table has approximately 44,000 clones, about 95% seen once. The CDR3 is made up of 15 amino acids. The germline gives CDR1 SGHNT, CDR2 YYREEE (reference sequence). Trimming stripped 0 bases from V and 1 base from J, with 5 bases between. Sequencing was carried out using Tregs from blood cultured with allogeneic cells. The V and J genes are TRBV5-4 and TRBJ2-6, with D hard to call. The TCR comes from a human donor in good health. The CDR3 coding sequence is TGTGCCAGCAGCTTGGGTTGGTCTGGGGCCAACGTCCTGACTTTC. It specifies CASSLGWSGANVLTF.